This is a list of T cell receptor beta chains from one sample in a study of T cells after yellow fever vaccination. TCRdb re-analysed the 5' RACE reads in MiXCR, keeping a single row per CDR3 protein. Of 350,000 or so distinct CDR3 sequences in the sample, around 8.1% were seen once. The sequencing used PBMCs, collected 45 days after the first yellow fever vaccination. Receptor source: a man between 18 and 29 years old who received the YFV17D yellow fever vaccine. The CDR3 runs from the conserved cysteine through the conserved F or W. The D gene is left open where the match is weak. Part of the rows lack a size; the others show once, few, many or a class for expanded clones.

v_gene: TRBV18; j_gene: TRBJ1-3; abundance: few; d_gene: NA; CDR3nt: TGTGCCAGCTCACCACAGCAAGGCAGCGGTTACTCTGGAAACACCATATATTTT; CDR3aa: CASSPQQGSGYSGNTIYF
v_gene: TRBV6-5; j_gene: TRBJ2-2; abundance: many; d_gene: TRBD2; CDR3nt: TGTGCCAGCAGTTTCCCTAGCGGGGGGGTCTTCGGGGAGCTGTTTTTT; CDR3aa: CASSFPSGGVFGELFF
v_gene: TRBV10-3; j_gene: TRBJ1-2; abundance: NA; d_gene: NA; CDR3nt: TGTGCCATCAGATCCTATGGCTACACCTTC; CDR3aa: CAIRSYGYTF
v_gene: TRBV5-1; j_gene: TRBJ1-5; abundance: few; d_gene: NA; CDR3nt: TGCGCCAGCAGCTTTGAACAGGGCACTCAGCCCCAGCATTTT; CDR3aa: CASSFEQGTQPQHF
v_gene: TRBV7-9; j_gene: TRBJ2-5; abundance: few; d_gene: NA; CDR3nt: TGTGCCAGCAGCTTAGCGATACGGCCGGAGACCCAGTACTTC; CDR3aa: CASSLAIRPETQYF
v_gene: TRBV20-1; j_gene: TRBJ1-2; abundance: NA; d_gene: NA; CDR3nt: TGCAGTGCCTCGGGGGCATCATATGGCTACACCTTC; CDR3aa: CSASGASYGYTF
v_gene: TRBV19; j_gene: TRBJ2-1; abundance: few; d_gene: NA; CDR3nt: TGTGCCAGTAGCCTTGGAGAACCCAGGGTGCTTGGGGAGCAGTTCTTC; CDR3aa: CASSLGEPRVLGEQFF
v_gene: TRBV27; j_gene: TRBJ2-1; abundance: many; d_gene: NA; CDR3nt: TGTGCCAGCAGTTTATTCTCCTACAATGAGCAGTTCTTC; CDR3aa: CASSLFSYNEQFF
v_gene: TRBV20-1; j_gene: TRBJ1-2; abundance: few; d_gene: NA; CDR3nt: TGCAGTGCCCATGATCTCGTGTATGGCTACACCTTC; CDR3aa: CSAHDLVYGYTF
v_gene: TRBV7-9; j_gene: TRBJ2-1; abundance: NA; d_gene: TRBD2; CDR3nt: TGTGCCAGCAGCTTAGAAGGCGGGGGGCGTACGTTCTTC; CDR3aa: CASSLEGGGRTFF
v_gene: TRBV12-3/TRBV12-4; j_gene: TRBJ2-7; abundance: NA; d_gene: NA; CDR3nt: TGTGCCAGCAGGTCCGACATCTACGAGCAGTACTTC; CDR3aa: CASRSDIYEQYF
v_gene: TRBV29-1; j_gene: TRBJ2-5; abundance: many; d_gene: NA; CDR3nt: TGCAGCTACCTTAGGGAGACCCAGTACTTC; CDR3aa: CSYLRETQYF
v_gene: TRBV19; j_gene: TRBJ1-5; abundance: NA; d_gene: NA; CDR3nt: TGTGCCAGTAGTATAGTTTCGGGAGATCAGCCCCAGCATTTT; CDR3aa: CASSIVSGDQPQHF
v_gene: TRBV6-7; j_gene: TRBJ2-1; abundance: few; d_gene: NA; CDR3nt: TGTGCCAGCGAGACAGTTTACAATGAGCAGTTCTTC; CDR3aa: CASETVYNEQFF
v_gene: TRBV7-2; j_gene: TRBJ2-7; abundance: NA; d_gene: NA; CDR3nt: TGTGCCAGCAGCGCCGGGTCCCCAGAAAGTGGGGAGTACTTC; CDR3aa: CASSAGSPESGEYF
v_gene: TRBV5-6; j_gene: TRBJ2-5; abundance: many; d_gene: NA; CDR3nt: TGTGCCAGCAGCCATGCGGGAACAGAGACCCAGTACTTC; CDR3aa: CASSHAGTETQYF
v_gene: TRBV27; j_gene: TRBJ2-5; abundance: few; d_gene: NA; CDR3nt: TGTGCCAGCAGCGACCAGTTGAAGGAGACCCAGTACTTC; CDR3aa: CASSDQLKETQYF
v_gene: TRBV6-1; j_gene: TRBJ1-4; abundance: NA; d_gene: NA; CDR3nt: TGTGCCAGCAGTGAATCCGGGACTCAGGGTGCAACTAATGAAAAACTGTTTTTT; CDR3aa: CASSESGTQGATNEKLFF
v_gene: TRBV7-9; j_gene: TRBJ2-1; abundance: NA; d_gene: TRBD2; CDR3nt: TGTGCCAGCAGCCCAGCGGGGGGGCTTTACAATGAGCAGTTCTTC; CDR3aa: CASSPAGGLYNEQFF
v_gene: TRBV12-3/TRBV12-4; j_gene: TRBJ1-1; abundance: NA; d_gene: NA; CDR3nt: TGTGCCAGCCAACTCGGACCTTCTCCGAACACTGAAGCTTTCTTT; CDR3aa: CASQLGPSPNTEAFF
v_gene: TRBV28; j_gene: TRBJ2-3; abundance: few; d_gene: NA; CDR3nt: TGTGCCAGCAGTTCCCCTCCACTGAGCACAGATACGCAGTATTTT; CDR3aa: CASSSPPLSTDTQYF
v_gene: TRBV5-1; j_gene: TRBJ2-3; abundance: NA; d_gene: TRBD2; CDR3nt: TGCGCCAGCAGCCGCGGACTAGCGGGGGGGCCTGCAGATACGCAGTATTTT; CDR3aa: CASSRGLAGGPADTQYF
v_gene: TRBV29-1; j_gene: TRBJ2-7; abundance: few; d_gene: NA; CDR3nt: TGCAGCGCTGTGGATACGGGCCTAAATCCCTACGAGCAGTACTTC; CDR3aa: CSAVDTGLNPYEQYF
v_gene: TRBV11-1; j_gene: TRBJ2-3; abundance: NA; d_gene: TRBD2; CDR3nt: TGTGCCAGCAGCGCAGGAAGCGGGGGGATTCACACAGATACGCAGTATTTT; CDR3aa: CASSAGSGGIHTDTQYF
v_gene: TRBV29-1; j_gene: TRBJ2-1; abundance: NA; d_gene: TRBD1; CDR3nt: TGCAGCGTTCGGGGACAGGGGGCCGTTGAGCAGTTCTTC; CDR3aa: CSVRGQGAVEQFF
v_gene: TRBV4-1; j_gene: TRBJ1-1; abundance: few; d_gene: NA; CDR3nt: TGCGCCAGCAGCCAAGTTATGAGAGGGTCCACTGAAGCTTTCTTT; CDR3aa: CASSQVMRGSTEAFF
v_gene: TRBV7-2; j_gene: TRBJ2-5; abundance: few; d_gene: NA; CDR3nt: TGTGCCAGCAGCTTAGCTCTTTTGTGGCAAGAGACCCAGTACTTC; CDR3aa: CASSLALLWQETQYF
v_gene: TRBV27; j_gene: TRBJ1-1; abundance: few; d_gene: NA; CDR3nt: TGTGCCAGCAGTCGTTCTGGGGCAGGGGAATTGGCGCGTACTGAAGCTTTCTTT; CDR3aa: CASSRSGAGELARTEAFF
v_gene: TRBV20-1; j_gene: TRBJ2-3; abundance: few; d_gene: TRBD1; CDR3nt: TGCAGTGCCGTCCGACAGGGGACAGATACGCAGTATTTT; CDR3aa: CSAVRQGTDTQYF
v_gene: TRBV29-1; j_gene: TRBJ2-2; abundance: few; d_gene: NA; CDR3nt: TGCAGCGTCGTAGACAGCCTCACCGGGGAGCTGTTTTTT; CDR3aa: CSVVDSLTGELFF
v_gene: TRBV6-1; j_gene: TRBJ1-1; abundance: NA; d_gene: NA; CDR3nt: TGTGCCAGCAACCAAACTACAGGATTCACTGAAGCTTTCTTT; CDR3aa: CASNQTTGFTEAFF
v_gene: TRBV7-8; j_gene: TRBJ2-1; abundance: NA; d_gene: TRBD1; CDR3nt: TGTGCCAGCAGCTTAAACAGGGGGCATAAAAGCGGGCAGTTCTTC; CDR3aa: CASSLNRGHKSGQFF
v_gene: TRBV12-3/TRBV12-4; j_gene: TRBJ1-1; abundance: NA; d_gene: NA; CDR3nt: TGTGCCAGCAGTTTAGTTCCCTCCTCTGAAGCTTTCTTT; CDR3aa: CASSLVPSSEAFF
v_gene: TRBV4-3; j_gene: TRBJ1-2; abundance: many; d_gene: TRBD1; CDR3nt: TGCGCCAGCAGCCAACCGGGACAGGGGGACTATGGCTACACCTTC; CDR3aa: CASSQPGQGDYGYTF
v_gene: TRBV5-1; j_gene: TRBJ2-3; abundance: NA; d_gene: NA; CDR3nt: TGCGCCAGCAGCTTCTTTTTGGATACGCAGTATTTT; CDR3aa: CASSFFLDTQYF
v_gene: TRBV18; j_gene: TRBJ1-3; abundance: few; d_gene: NA; CDR3nt: TGTGCCAGCTCACCCCCCCCAACGGCGGGAAACACCATATATTTT; CDR3aa: CASSPPPTAGNTIYF
v_gene: TRBV2; j_gene: TRBJ2-5; abundance: many; d_gene: TRBD2; CDR3nt: TGTGCCAGCTCGACTAGCGGGGAGACCCAGTACTTC; CDR3aa: CASSTSGETQYF
v_gene: TRBV14; j_gene: TRBJ1-6; abundance: many; d_gene: NA; CDR3nt: TGTGCCAGCAGCCAAGGCAGAGATAATTCACCCCTCCACTTT; CDR3aa: CASSQGRDNSPLHF
v_gene: TRBV6-1; j_gene: TRBJ2-3; abundance: NA; d_gene: TRBD2; CDR3nt: TGTGCCAGCAGCCCGGGACTAGCGGGGGGGGTGGATACGCAGTATTTT; CDR3aa: CASSPGLAGGVDTQYF
v_gene: TRBV18; j_gene: TRBJ2-1; abundance: NA; d_gene: NA; CDR3nt: TGTGCCAGCTCACCAATCATGACGGGCAATGAGCAGTTCTTC; CDR3aa: CASSPIMTGNEQFF
v_gene: TRBV7-2; j_gene: TRBJ1-5; abundance: many; d_gene: NA; CDR3nt: TGTGCCAGCAGCTTAGCATCGGGACACTCCAGACGGGATAGCAATCAGCCCCAGCATTTT; CDR3aa: CASSLASGHSRRDSNQPQHF
v_gene: TRBV4-2; j_gene: TRBJ2-3; abundance: NA; d_gene: NA; CDR3nt: TGTGCCAGCAGCCAAGAGATCAACACAGATACGCAGTATTTT; CDR3aa: CASSQEINTDTQYF
v_gene: TRBV7-2; j_gene: TRBJ2-7; abundance: NA; d_gene: NA; CDR3nt: TGTGCCAGCAGCCAATCTAGGAATTCCTACGAGCAGTACTTC; CDR3aa: CASSQSRNSYEQYF
v_gene: TRBV20-1; j_gene: TRBJ2-3; abundance: few; d_gene: NA; CDR3nt: TGCAGTGCTAGAGATTTTCGCAGCCGATTCACAGATACGCAGTATTTT; CDR3aa: CSARDFRSRFTDTQYF
v_gene: TRBV7-6; j_gene: TRBJ1-1; abundance: few; d_gene: NA; CDR3nt: TGTGCCAGCAGCTTAGAGGCGGTTGCTACTGAAGCTTTCTTT; CDR3aa: CASSLEAVATEAFF
v_gene: TRBV10-3; j_gene: TRBJ1-2; abundance: NA; d_gene: TRBD1; CDR3nt: TGTGCCATCAGTAGCGGGACAGGACAGCTGGGGAACTATGGCTACACCTTC; CDR3aa: CAISSGTGQLGNYGYTF
v_gene: TRBV5-1; j_gene: TRBJ1-1; abundance: few; d_gene: NA; CDR3nt: TGCGCCAGCAGCTTGGCCCTCGACGGGGCTGAAGCTTTCTTT; CDR3aa: CASSLALDGAEAFF